Shown below are 16 T cell receptor beta chains from a single sample sequenced in a study of T cell responses to AZD1222 COVID-19 vaccine. Assay: immunoSEQ multiplex PCR; the TCRdb copy retains only in-frame clones and omits some. The repertoire includes about 120,000 clones, more than 75% of them detected once, and 9.5% to 15% sits in the top ten. The material was peripheral blood, obtained on day 0 of AZD1222 vaccination. These receptors were taken from an adult in good health.

The chain uses TRBV27 and TRBJ2-2; 12 bases map to TRBD1. Germline CDR1 is MNHEY and CDR2 is SMNVEV (reference sequence). V lost 6 bases and J lost 6; bases outside the gene matches: 11. CDR3 size: 17 residues. CDR3 in DNA: TGTGCCAGCAGACCACCGGGACAGGGGGCTACTTCCGGGGAGCTGTTTTTT. The encoded protein is CASRPPGQGATSGELFF.

The rearrangement joins TRBV28 to TRBJ2-1; D possibly corresponds to TRBD2 (6 bases). This CDR3 spans 13 amino acids. V lost 8 bases and J 8 bases, leaving 16 bases between the germline ends. Germline values: CDR1 MDHEN, CDR2 SYDVKM. CDR3 residues: CASHGGGRHEQFF. The CDR3 bases are TGTGCCAGCCATGGTGGAGGGCGCCATGAGCAGTTCTTC.

The chain recombines TRBV9 with TRBJ1-6; D may be TRBD1 (6 bases). Trimming took off 3 bases at V and 14 bases at J, with 12 bases between the two ends. CDR3 length: 12 residues. Germline assignment: CDR1 SGDLS and CDR2 YYNGEE. The CDR3 loop reads CASSADGGTLHF. CDR3 in DNA: TGTGCCAGCAGCGCAGACGGGGGCACCCTCCACTTT.

This rearrangement joins TRBV9 to TRBJ2-5; D perhaps matches TRBD2 (6 bases). The CDR3 length is 14 residues. Germline V gene data show CDR1 as SGDLS and CDR2 as YYNGEE. Trimming shortened V by 1 base and J by 4 bases, and 11 bases separated the two germline ends. The CDR3 DNA is TGTGCCAGCAGCGTACGGGACTTGGGAGAGACCCAGTACTTC. Residues: CASSVRDLGETQYF.

V gene TRBV5-1 combines with J gene TRBJ2-5, with D perhaps TRBD2 (5 bases). V gave up 3 bases and J gave up 7 bases, with 10 bases separating them. Germline V gene data show CDR1 as SGHRS and CDR2 as YFSETQ. CDR3 size: 12 residues. CDR3: CASSSPEGTQYF. The CDR3 coding sequence is TGCGCCAGCAGCTCCCCTGAGGGGACCCAGTACTTC.

The chain links TRBV24-1 to TRBJ2-1; D remains ambiguous. The germline gives CDR1 KGHDR, CDR2 SFDVKD. Trimming took 1 base from V and 9 from J, leaving 3 bases between them. The CDR3 contains 11 residues. The CDR3 region is CATSDFSEQFF. DNA of the CDR3: TGTGCCACCAGTGATTTCAGTGAGCAGTTCTTC.

The J gene is TRBJ2-1, the V gene TRBV5-4; 8 nucleotides align to TRBD1. The V segment lost 8 bases and the J segment 7 bases; nucleotides outside the gene matches: 11. The CDR3 loop spans 14 amino acids. The germline V gene encodes CDR1 SGHNT and CDR2 YYREEE (reference sequence). CDR3: CASTDRGGVNEQFF. The DNA for the CDR3 is TGTGCCAGTACAGACAGGGGTGGGGTGAATGAGCAGTTCTTC.

This sequence joins TRBV9 and TRBJ2-7; D is possibly TRBD2 (6 bases). CDR3 size: 13 residues. CDR1 is SGDLS, CDR2 YYNGEE, per germline. V lost 6 bases to trimming and J lost 3 bases, with 13 bases between them. CDR3 amino acids: CASNRESGYEQYF. In nucleotides, the CDR3 is TGTGCCAGCAATCGGGAGAGCGGCTACGAGCAGTACTTC.

This chain uses TRBV28 with TRBJ2-1; D remains ambiguous. V was trimmed by 4 bases and J by 7 bases, leaving 11 bases between them. This CDR3 contains 13 residues. Per the germline V gene, CDR1 is MDHEN and CDR2 is SYDVKM. The CDR3 sequence is CASSSPPGNEQFF. CDR3 sequence (DNA): TGTGCCAGCAGTTCTCCTCCGGGTAATGAGCAGTTCTTC.

This clone has just one count. The chain couples TRBV25-1 to TRBJ1-2; weak D call: TRBD1 (6 bases). There are 16 residues in the CDR3. Looked up from germline, CDR1 is MGHDK and CDR2 is SYGVNS. Trimming left V 5 bases short and J 4 bases short, with 20 bases between. The CDR3 region is CASSPPGGQTAYGYTF. The CDR3 nucleotides read TGTGCCAGCAGTCCGCCAGGAGGACAGACGGCCTATGGCTACACCTTC.

The rearrangement joins TRBV7-3 to TRBJ2-1; TRBD1 might be the D (6 bases). CDR3 size: 15 residues. The V gene lost 1 base and the J gene lost 0 bases, with 7 bases spanning the gap. Germline CDR1 is SGHTA and CDR2 is FQGTGA. CDR3: CASSLMGASYNEQFF. The CDR3 coding sequence is TGTGCCAGCAGCTTAATGGGGGCCTCCTACAATGAGCAGTTCTTC.

The gene calls are TRBV10-3 and TRBJ1-5; D unresolved. The CDR3 runs to 14 residues. Germline V gene lookup returns CDR1 ENHRY and CDR2 SYGVKD. V lost 0 bases and J lost 4, with 7 bases in between. The CDR3 here is CAISESTRNQPQHF. The CDR3 nucleotides are TGTGCCATCAGTGAGTCGACTCGAAATCAGCCCCAGCATTTT.

The rearrangement uses TRBV19 and TRBJ2-1, with D uncertain. The CDR3 covers 14 residues. Per germline, CDR1 LNHDA and CDR2 SQIVND (reference sequence). Trimming removed 3 bases from V and 4 bases from J, with 10 bases in between. The CDR3 protein is CASSIQHEYNEQFF. CDR3 DNA sequence: TGTGCCAGTAGTATCCAACACGAATACAATGAGCAGTTCTTC.

As to this clone: No conserved phenylalanine or tryptophan is present at the end of the CDR3, so a read error is the likely explanation. The DNA is left out, because the CDR3 cannot be placed on it with certainty; the CDR3 is given as TCRdb lists it. The V call is TRBV11-3, the J call TRBJ2-7; TRBD2 is taken as the D call from the table, unchecked against the DNA. The germline gives CDR1 SGHNT, CDR2 YENEEA. The CDR3 comprises 9 residues, both ends counted. The CDR3: CANFYSGTS.

The V and J genes are TRBV29-1 and TRBJ2-3; 9 bases are a match to TRBD2. This CDR3 is 15 amino acids long. V was clipped by 3 bases and J by 1 base; unmatched bases: 5. CDR1 and CDR2 from the germline V gene are SQVTM and ANQGSEA. CDR3 region: CSVDRLAGRTDTQYF. The CDR3, as DNA: TGCAGCGTTGATAGGCTAGCGGGACGCACAGATACGCAGTATTTT.

CDR3 amino acids: CASSVGPSLTYEQYF. The CDR3, as DNA: TGTGCCAGCAGCGTAGGTCCTAGTCTGACCTACGAGCAGTACTTC. V gene TRBV9 combines with J gene TRBJ2-7; unclear D gene. Germline CDR1 reads SGDLS; CDR2 reads YYNGEE. This CDR3 is built from 15 residues. Trimming cost V 0 bases and J 2 bases, with 12 bases left between them. Full variable domain (remainder filled in from reference TRBV9 and TRBJ2-7): DSGVTQTPKHLITATGQRVTLRCSPRSGDLSVYWYQQSLDQGLQFLIQYYNGEERAKGNILERFSAQQFPDLHSELNLSSLELGDSALYFCASSVGPSLTYEQYFGPGTRLTVT.